Listed here are 5 T cell receptor beta chains from one sample, sequenced in a study of blood T cell dynamics during melanoma immunotherapy. Sequenced by immunoSEQ multiplex PCR; TCRdb stores in-frame clones only, minus some. Among over 13,000 clones listed, 70% to 90% were seen once. As for time point: pre-treatment baseline. The sample was blood, taken from a patient treated with checkpoint blockade. The receptors were sampled from a human donor with melanoma.

This clone has a handful of counts. CDR3 in amino acids: CASRTGENSNQPQHF. DNA for the CDR3: TGTGCCAGTAGGACAGGGGAGAATAGCAATCAGCCCCAGCATTTT. The rearrangement links TRBV19 to TRBJ1-5, with TRBD1 identical over 8 bases. Germline lookup yields CDR1 LNHDA and CDR2 SQIVND (reference sequence). V was pared by 6 bases and J by 0 bases, with 4 bases of the junction left unmatched. This CDR3 spans 15 amino acids.

The chain joins TRBV5-5 to TRBJ2-2; a weak D match, TRBD1 (6 bases). The CDR3 is 15 residues long. V lost 6 bases, J lost 4 bases, and 16 bases lay in between. Germline-derived CDR1 and CDR2 are SGHKS and YYEKEE (reference sequence). CDR3 DNA sequence: TGTGCCAGCATCCGCCGGGACATCAGCACCGGGGAGCTGTTTTTT. It specifies CASIRRDISTGELFF. The complete variable domain, with remaining parts taken from reference TRBV5-5 and TRBJ2-2, reads DAGVTQSPTHLIKTRGQQVTLRCSPISGHKSVSWYQQVLGQGPQFIFQYYEKEERGRGNFPDRFSARQFPNYSSELNVNALLLGDSALYLCASIRRDISTGELFFGEGSRLTVL.

The chain links TRBV7-2 to TRBJ1-4, with D tentatively TRBD1 (5 bases). Trimming took 1 base from V and 6 from J, leaving 12 bases between them. The CDR3 sequence is 15 residues long. CDR1 and CDR2 from the germline V gene are SGHTA and FQGNSA. The CDR3 nucleotides read TGTGCCAGCAGCTTAGTAGGGAGCAGGGATGAAAAACTGTTTTTT. Translating gives CASSLVGSRDEKLFF.

The rearrangement uses TRBV2 and TRBJ1-5, with D unclear. Trimming cost V 8 bases and J 0 bases, with 14 bases left between them. Germline CDR1 reads SNHLY; CDR2 reads FYNNEI. The CDR3 covers 15 residues. The CDR3 DNA is TGTGCCAGCGTTTTCCTTGTTCCTAGCAATCAGCCCCAGCATTTT. Protein sequence: CASVFLVPSNQPQHF.

The chain carries TRBV19 and TRBJ2-2, with 7 nucleotides matching TRBD2. The CDR3 extends over 18 amino acids. In germline, CDR1 is LNHDA, CDR2 SQIVND (reference sequence). V was clipped by 3 bases and J by 0 bases; unmatched bases: 10. In DNA form, the CDR3 reads TGTGCCAGTAGTATTCCCGAGGAACTAGCGTCGAACACCGGGGAGCTGTTTTTT. Translated, it gives CASSIPEELASNTGELFF.